A single sample is the source of the 28 T cell receptor beta chains below, sequenced in a study of graft-versus-host responses after intestinal transplantation. Measured with immunoSEQ multiplex PCR; TCRdb has only the in-frame clones, and not every one. The sample yields about 8,900 clones, under 35% seen once. Labeling with CFSE marked roughly 200,000 responder cells, which were plated with roughly 200,000 irradiated, violet-dye-labeled stimulator cells. The sequencing here drew on alloreactive CD8+ T cells from a mixed lymphocyte reaction culture, taken before transplantation. Subset noted: CFSE-low proliferating T cells sorted from roughly six-day pre-transplant mixed lymphocyte reaction (GvH or HvG direction). The receptor set was obtained from a human patient who was an organ donor for intestinal transplantation.

This clone has a handful of counts. The J gene is TRBJ2-7, the V gene TRBV11-3, with 8 bases identical to TRBD2. After removal of 5 bases from V and 1 base from J, the junction contained 7 bases not matched to a gene. The CDR3 runs to 15 residues. Per germline, CDR1 SGHNT and CDR2 YENEEA. The CDR3 coding sequence is TGTGCCAGCAGCGACCCGGGAGGGGGTTCCTACGAGCAGTACTTC. It codes for CASSDPGGGSYEQYF. Complete variable domain (other parts from reference TRBV11-3 and TRBJ2-7): EAGVVQSPRYKIIEKKQPVAFWCNPISGHNTLYWYLQNLGQGPELLIRYENEEAVDDSQLPKDRFSAERLKGVDSTLKIQPAELGDSAVYLCASSDPGGGSYEQYFGPGTRLTVT.

The sample holds a few counts of this clone. This chain links TRBV12-5 with TRBJ2-7; no clear D gene. V dropped 0 bases and J dropped 4 bases, with 4 bases sitting between them. The germline gives CDR1 LGHNT, CDR2 FRNRAP. CDR3 length: 12 amino acids. The CDR3 sequence is CASGLVQYEQYF. CDR3 nucleotides: TGTGCTAGTGGTTTGGTACAGTACGAGCAGTACTTC.

This clone was seen more than once but under ten times. The chain has TRBV11-2 and TRBJ1-4; tentatively, D is TRBD1 (5 bases). The CDR3 length is 14 residues. Germline values: CDR1 SGHAT, CDR2 FQNNGV. V lost 0 bases to trimming and J lost 6 bases, with 8 bases between them. CDR3 coding DNA: TGTGCCAGCAGCTTAGACAGGGCGGATGAAAAACTGTTTTTT. It yields the protein CASSLDRADEKLFF.

This sequence joins TRBV7-2 and TRBJ2-7; 13 bases agree with TRBD2. The CDR3 totals 15 residues. Germline assignment: CDR1 SGHTA and CDR2 FQGNSA. V shed 4 bases and J 3 bases; nucleotides not matched to a gene: 3. The CDR3, as DNA: TGTGCCAGCAGCTCCGGGACTAGCGGGATCTACGAGCAGTACTTC. It encodes CASSSGTSGIYEQYF.

The chain couples TRBV5-1 to TRBJ1-1; D may be TRBD1 (6 bases). This CDR3 spans 11 amino acids. V was shortened by 3 bases and J by 10 bases, with 10 bases between the two germline ends. CDR1 is SGHRS and CDR2 is YFSETQ in the germline V gene. CDR3 nucleotides: TGCGCCAGCAGCTCAGGGGTGATAGCTTTCTTT. Encoded protein: CASSSGVIAFF.

The J gene is TRBJ1-3, the V gene TRBV4-3; 9 bases align to TRBD1. The trim removed 1 base at V and 2 bases at J, leaving 0 bases unmatched. Germline lookup yields CDR1 LGHNA and CDR2 YSLEER. The CDR3 is made up of 15 amino acids. CDR3 in DNA: TGCGCCAGCAGCCAAGGGACAGGGGCTGGAAACACCATATATTTT. Amino acids: CASSQGTGAGNTIYF.

With respect to this clone: The same CDR3 is also encoded by other DNA sequences in this sample. The chain recombines TRBV5-1 with TRBJ2-3; 8 positions agree with TRBD2. The V and J ends lost 9 bases and 0 bases, in that order; junction bases with no gene match: 9. Germline V gene sequence: CDR1 SGHRS, CDR2 YFSETQ. The CDR3 has 15 residues. This chain's CDR3 is CATGGGTSSTDTQYF. CDR3 DNA: TGCGCCACCGGGGGGGGGACGTCTAGCACAGATACGCAGTATTTT.

V and J are TRBV1 and TRBJ2-6; the DNA was not used to check the table's D call, TRBD1. TRBV1 is tagged as a pseudogene. This CDR3 spans 18 amino acids. The DNA for the CDR3 is TGCACCAGCAGCAGTACGTGTTTGTGCACAAGTCGGGCCAACGTCCTGACTTTC. Translated, it gives CTSSSTCLCTSRANVLTF.

V usage is TRBV5-1 and J usage is TRBJ2-7; TRBD1 agrees at 8 bases. Trimming took 1 base from V and 3 from J; bases not matched to a gene: 3. The CDR3 contains 14 residues. Germline CDR1 and CDR2: SGHRS and YFSETQ. The CDR3: CASSLTGGDYEQYF. The CDR3 DNA reads as TGCGCCAGCAGCTTGACAGGGGGTGACTACGAGCAGTACTTC.

By sample share, this clone is medium-sized. The J gene is TRBJ2-7, the V gene TRBV4-1; TRBD2 aligns across 8 bases. The V and J ends lost 2 bases and 6 bases, in that order; junction bases with no gene match: 9. Germline CDR1 and CDR2: MGHRA and YSYEKL. This CDR3 region has 15 residues. The CDR3 loop reads CASSQTSGSVGEQYF. For the CDR3, the DNA is TGCGCCAGCAGCCAAACTAGCGGATCGGTCGGCGAGCAGTACTTC.

The chain couples TRBV4-1 to TRBJ1-2; D not certain. V was clipped by 0 bases and J by 6 bases, with 11 bases between them. Germline CDR1 reads MGHRA; CDR2 reads YSYEKL. The CDR3 totals 14 residues. The CDR3 here is CASSQDELQDGYTF. The CDR3 bases are TGCGCCAGCAGCCAAGATGAGCTTCAGGATGGCTACACCTTC.

This clone was seen more than once but under ten times. The J gene is TRBJ1-2, the V gene TRBV4-1, with D tentatively TRBD1 (5 bases). Germline V gene sequence: CDR1 MGHRA, CDR2 YSYEKL. The CDR3 runs to 16 residues. Trimming shortened V by 0 bases and J by 4 bases, and 15 bases separated the two germline ends. CDR3 protein: CASSQEVGGKSYGYTF. The CDR3, as DNA: TGCGCCAGCAGCCAAGAAGTCGGGGGGAAGAGCTATGGCTACACCTTC.

As regards this clone: Other DNA sequences from this sample encode an identical CDR3 as well. The chain uses TRBV5-1 and TRBJ2-7; 7 positions match TRBD1. The CDR3 is 14 residues long. Germline loops: CDR1 SGHRS, CDR2 YFSETQ. V was clipped by 0 bases and J by 3 bases; unmatched bases: 3. CDR3 nucleotide sequence: TGCGCCAGCAGCTTGGGACAGGGTGACTACGAGCAGTACTTC. Encoded protein: CASSLGQGDYEQYF.

The J gene is TRBJ2-7, the V gene TRBV4-1; no reliable D call. Germline V gene sequence: CDR1 MGHRA, CDR2 YSYEKL. The CDR3 consists of 14 residues. V lost 0 bases, J lost 7 bases, and 13 bases lay in between. Written as DNA, the CDR3 is TGCGCCAGCAGCCAAGATTTTAGCACGCGGGAGCAGTACTTC. It is translated as CASSQDFSTREQYF.

This clone was recorded a few times. A much larger clone lies one base from this, so it may be a read error. The chain joins TRBV19 to TRBJ2-7; D is unresolved. CDR1 is LNHDA, CDR2 SQIVND, per germline (reference sequence). The CDR3 is 13 residues long. The chain's CDR3 is CASCMTNSYEQYF. DNA for the CDR3: TGTGCCAGTTGTATGACAAACTCCTACGAGCAGTACTTC.

There are a few counts of this clone. Other DNA sequences in this specimen translate into the identical CDR3. V is TRBV30 and J is TRBJ2-7; tentative D call: TRBD2 (7 bases). This CDR3 has 17 amino acids. CDR1 is GTSNPN and CDR2 is SVGIG in the germline V gene (reference sequence). V was cut by 2 bases and J by 0 bases, with 20 bases left in between. Here the CDR3 reads CAWSPGRGRGGSYEQYF. The CDR3 DNA reads as TGTGCCTGGAGTCCCGGGCGGGGTAGGGGGGGCTCCTACGAGCAGTACTTC.

The CDR3 is CASSVDTSGANYYNEQFF. The CDR3 DNA reads as TGTGCCAGCAGCGTAGATACTAGCGGGGCTAACTATTACAATGAGCAGTTCTTC. J is TRBJ2-1 and V is TRBV9; TRBD2 aligns across 10 bases. V trimming: 0 bases; J trimming: 4 bases; junction bases outside the gene matches: 10. CDR3 length: 18 residues. CDR1 and CDR2 from the germline V gene are SGDLS and YYNGEE.

Only a few counts were recorded for this clone. A clone one base away is much larger, so this may be a read error. The genes are TRBV5-4 and TRBJ1-2, with D maybe TRBD1 (6 bases). The CDR3 totals 15 residues. V lost 4 bases, J lost 7 bases, and 20 bases lay in between. Germline V gene sequence: CDR1 SGHNT, CDR2 YYREEE (reference sequence). The CDR3 protein is CASSPREGDPGGYTF. Written as DNA, the CDR3 is TGTGCCAGCAGCCCGCGCGAGGGGGATCCGGGTGGCTACACCTTC.

The chain is built from TRBV5-4 and TRBJ1-1, with a possible D match to TRBD1 (6 bases). The CDR3 is made up of 14 amino acids. The V and J ends lost 6 bases and 2 bases respectively, with 14 bases between them. Germline CDR1 is SGHNT and CDR2 is YYREEE (reference sequence). CDR3 coding DNA: TGTGCCAGCACCTTAGGGGGAAGTAACACTGAAGCTTTCTTT. Translated, it gives CASTLGGSNTEAFF.

The gene calls are TRBV27 and TRBJ1-5; D might be TRBD1 (5 bases). V was pared by 6 bases and J by 0 bases, with 9 bases between. The CDR3 has 14 amino acids. Germline CDR1 reads MNHEY; CDR2 reads SMNVEV (reference sequence). CDR3 sequence: CASRDIYSNQPQHF. CDR3 sequence (DNA): TGTGCCAGCAGGGACATCTATAGCAATCAGCCCCAGCATTTT.

This chain connects TRBV7-4 to TRBJ2-7; possible D gene TRBD1, 6 bases. The CDR3 has 14 amino acids. V lost 1 base and J 1 base, leaving 8 bases between the germline ends. CDR1 is SGHVT and CDR2 is SQSDAQ in the germline V gene. The CDR3 coding sequence is TGTGCCAGCAGCTTAGGTACAGGGTCCTACGAGCAGTACTTC. As protein: CASSLGTGSYEQYF.

The V and J genes are TRBV4-1 and TRBJ2-1, with 7 bases that match TRBD2. V lost 1 base to trimming and J lost 7 bases; unmatched junction nucleotides: 16. From germline, CDR1 is MGHRA and CDR2 YSYEKL. The CDR3 covers 18 residues. CDR3 residues: CASSQVSPSTLGGNEQFF. The DNA of the CDR3 is TGCGCCAGCAGCCAAGTCTCCCCTTCCACACTGGGGGGGAATGAGCAGTTCTTC.

This clone was seen more than once but under ten times. The rearrangement uses TRBV27 and TRBJ2-7; 8 nucleotides agree with TRBD1. This CDR3 spans 13 amino acids. The V gene end was trimmed by 8 bases and the J gene end by 3 bases; junction bases not matched to a gene: 6. CDR1 and CDR2 from the germline V gene are MNHEY and SMNVEV (reference sequence). This chain's CDR3 is CASSWGTGYEQYF. CDR3 coding DNA: TGTGCCAGCTCTTGGGGGACAGGCTACGAGCAGTACTTC.

As to this clone: A far larger clone is just one base off, so this is likely a read error. Other DNA sequences in this specimen translate into the identical CDR3. The genes are TRBV5-1 and TRBJ2-7; 9 bases agree with TRBD1. From germline, CDR1 is SGHRS and CDR2 YFSETQ. The CDR3 loop spans 14 amino acids. V dropped 0 bases and J dropped 2; count of bases not matched to a gene: 0. CDR3 sequence reads: CASSLGQGAYEQYF. CDR3 in DNA: TGCGCCAGCAGCTTGGGACAGGGGGCCTACGAGCAGTACTTC.

Note on this clone: This may come from a read error, since a much larger clone is one base off. The sample contains more than one DNA sequence encoding this CDR3. This sequence joins TRBV11-3 and TRBJ2-7, with 7 bases matching TRBD2. The CDR3 sequence is 12 residues long. Germline V lookup: CDR1 SGHNT, CDR2 YENEEA. CDR3 region: CASSSSGYEQYF. DNA for the CDR3: TGCGCCAGCAGCTCTAGCGGCTACGAGCAGTACTTC.

A note on this clone: This is likely an artifact of a read error, given a far larger clone one base away. J is TRBJ2-7 and V is TRBV29-1; D perhaps matches TRBD2 (5 bases). The germline gives CDR1 SQVTM, CDR2 ANQGSEA. V was clipped by 0 bases and J by 1 base, with 10 bases between them. This CDR3 is 14 amino acids long. CDR3 protein: CSVEDRCGSYEQYF. DNA of the CDR3: TGCAGCGTTGAAGATCGGTGCGGGTCCTACGAGCAGTACTTC.

This clone showed up just a few times. The J gene is TRBJ2-7, the V gene TRBV6-1; no clear D. This CDR3 is 14 amino acids long. CDR1 is MNHNS and CDR2 is SASEGT in the germline V gene. Trimming left V 3 bases short and J 1 base short, with 10 bases between. CDR3 sequence (DNA): TGTGCCAGCAGTGATACAGCTGCATCCTACGAGCAGTACTTC. Residues: CASSDTAASYEQYF.

The J gene is TRBJ2-3, the V gene TRBV25-1; 13 nucleotides align to TRBD2. CDR1 is MGHDK, CDR2 SYGVNS, per germline. The V gene end was trimmed by 4 bases and the J gene end by 6 bases; junction bases not matched to a gene: 4. The CDR3 consists of 15 residues. CDR3 sequence: CASSVTSGRADTQYF. The CDR3, as DNA: TGTGCCAGCAGTGTAACTAGCGGGAGGGCGGATACGCAGTATTTT.